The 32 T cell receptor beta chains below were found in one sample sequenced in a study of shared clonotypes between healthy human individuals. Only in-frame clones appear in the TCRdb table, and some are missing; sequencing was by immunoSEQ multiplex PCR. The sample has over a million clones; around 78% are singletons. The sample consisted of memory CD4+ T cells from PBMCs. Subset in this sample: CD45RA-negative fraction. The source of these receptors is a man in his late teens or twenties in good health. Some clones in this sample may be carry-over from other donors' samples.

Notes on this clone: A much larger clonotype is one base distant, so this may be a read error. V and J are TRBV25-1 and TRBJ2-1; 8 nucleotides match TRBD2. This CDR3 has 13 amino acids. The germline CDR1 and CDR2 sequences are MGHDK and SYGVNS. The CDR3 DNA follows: TGTGCCAGCAGTCTCAGTCGGGGGGGAACTTTTCTCTTC. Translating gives CASSLSRGGTFLF.

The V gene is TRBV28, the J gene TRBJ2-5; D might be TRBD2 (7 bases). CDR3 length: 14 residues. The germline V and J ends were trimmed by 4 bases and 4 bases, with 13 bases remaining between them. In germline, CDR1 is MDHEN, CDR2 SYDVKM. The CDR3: CASSSPGGTETQYF. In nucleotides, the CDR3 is TGTGCCAGCAGTTCTCCGGGGGGCACAGAGACCCAGTACTTC.

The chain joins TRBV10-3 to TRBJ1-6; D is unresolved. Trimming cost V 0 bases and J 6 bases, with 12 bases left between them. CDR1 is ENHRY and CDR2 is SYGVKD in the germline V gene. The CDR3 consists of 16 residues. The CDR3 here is CAISESAGVANSPLHF. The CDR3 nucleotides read TGTGCCATCAGTGAGTCGGCAGGAGTTGCTAATTCACCCCTCCACTTT.

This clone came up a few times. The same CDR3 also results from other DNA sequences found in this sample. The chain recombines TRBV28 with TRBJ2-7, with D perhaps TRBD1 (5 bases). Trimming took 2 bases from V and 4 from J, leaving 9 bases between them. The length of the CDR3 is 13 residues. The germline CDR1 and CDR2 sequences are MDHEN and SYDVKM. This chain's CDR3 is CASSLGQGYEQYF. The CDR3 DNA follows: TGTGCCAGCAGTTTAGGGCAGGGTTACGAGCAGTACTTC.

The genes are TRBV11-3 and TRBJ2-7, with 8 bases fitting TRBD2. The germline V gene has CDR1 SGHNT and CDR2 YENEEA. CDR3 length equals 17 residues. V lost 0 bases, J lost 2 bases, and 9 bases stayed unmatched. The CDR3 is CASSLDSATSGPYEQYF. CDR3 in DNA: TGTGCCAGCAGCTTAGATTCGGCTACTAGCGGACCCTACGAGCAGTACTTC.

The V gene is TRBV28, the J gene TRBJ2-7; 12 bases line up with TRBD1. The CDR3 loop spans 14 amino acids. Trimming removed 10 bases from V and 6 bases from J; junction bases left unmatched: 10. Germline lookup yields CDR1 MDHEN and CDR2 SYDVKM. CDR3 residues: CATRTGQGAVEQYF. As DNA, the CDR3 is TGTGCCACCAGGACGGGACAGGGGGCGGTCGAGCAGTACTTC. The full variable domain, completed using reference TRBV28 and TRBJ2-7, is DVKVTQSSRYLVKRTGEKVFLECVQDMDHENMFWYRQDPGLGLRLIYFSYDVKMKEKGDIPEGYSVSREKKERFSLILESASTNQTSMYLCATRTGQGAVEQYFGPGTRLTVT.

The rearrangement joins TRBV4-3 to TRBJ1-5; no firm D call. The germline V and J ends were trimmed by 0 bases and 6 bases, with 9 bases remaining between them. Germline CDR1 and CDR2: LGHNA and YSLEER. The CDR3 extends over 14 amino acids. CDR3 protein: CASSQDAGSQPQHF. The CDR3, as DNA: TGCGCCAGCAGCCAAGATGCCGGCTCTCAGCCCCAGCATTTT.

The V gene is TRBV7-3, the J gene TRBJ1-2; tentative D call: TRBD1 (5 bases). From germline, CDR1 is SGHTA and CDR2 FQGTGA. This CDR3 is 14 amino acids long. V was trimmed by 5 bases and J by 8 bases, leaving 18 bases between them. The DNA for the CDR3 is TGTGCCAGCAGCCCAAACCCCCAGGGAAGCGGCTACACCTTC. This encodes CASSPNPQGSGYTF.

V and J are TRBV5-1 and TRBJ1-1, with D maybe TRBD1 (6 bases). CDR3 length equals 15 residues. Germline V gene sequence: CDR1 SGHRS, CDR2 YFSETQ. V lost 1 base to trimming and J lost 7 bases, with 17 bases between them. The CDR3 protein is CASSLTGEGDIEAFF. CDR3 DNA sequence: TGCGCCAGCAGCTTGACCGGTGAGGGGGATATTGAAGCTTTCTTT. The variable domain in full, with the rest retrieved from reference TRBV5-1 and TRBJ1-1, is KAGVTQTPRYLIKTRGQQVTLSCSPISGHRSVSWYQQTPGQGLQFLFEYFSETQRNKGNFPGRFSGRQFSNSRSEMNVSTLELGDSALYLCASSLTGEGDIEAFFGQGTRLTVV.

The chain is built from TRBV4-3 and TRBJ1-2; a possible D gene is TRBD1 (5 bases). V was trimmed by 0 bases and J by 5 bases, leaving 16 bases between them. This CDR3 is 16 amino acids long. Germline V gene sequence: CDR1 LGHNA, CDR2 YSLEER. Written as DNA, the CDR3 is TGCGCCAGCAGCCAAGACTCGTTTGGGACGGAGTATGGCTACACCTTC. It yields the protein CASSQDSFGTEYGYTF.

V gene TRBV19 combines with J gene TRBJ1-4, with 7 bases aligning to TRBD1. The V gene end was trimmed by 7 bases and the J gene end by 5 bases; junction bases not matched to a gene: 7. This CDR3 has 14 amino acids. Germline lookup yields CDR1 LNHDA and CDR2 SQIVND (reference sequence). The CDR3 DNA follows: TGTGCCAGTACCCGGACAGGTTTAAATGAAAAACTGTTTTTT. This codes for CASTRTGLNEKLFF.

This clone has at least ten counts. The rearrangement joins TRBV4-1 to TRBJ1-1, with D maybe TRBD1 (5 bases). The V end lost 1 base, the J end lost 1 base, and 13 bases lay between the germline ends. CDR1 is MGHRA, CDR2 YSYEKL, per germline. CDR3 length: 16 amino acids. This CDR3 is CASSQGGQGKNTEAFF. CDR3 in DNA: TGCGCCAGCAGCCAAGGGGGTCAGGGTAAGAACACTGAAGCTTTCTTT.

The CDR3: CASSLSIGSGVGELFF. The CDR3 coding sequence is TGTGCCAGCAGCTTATCGATCGGGAGTGGAGTAGGGGAGCTGTTTTTT. V gene TRBV7-2 combines with J gene TRBJ2-2; possibly TRBD2 for D (6 bases). CDR3 length equals 16 residues. Germline V CDR1 and CDR2: SGHTA, FQGNSA. The V and J ends lost 2 bases and 8 bases respectively, with 18 bases between them.

The chain's CDR3 is CASRPDRGRDGYTF. The CDR3 DNA reads TGTGCCAGCAGACCCGACAGGGGGCGGGATGGCTACACCTTC. The rearrangement uses TRBV2 and TRBJ1-2; 10 bases agree with TRBD1. The CDR3 runs 14 residues. The J segment lost 6 bases and the V segment lost 6 bases, leaving 7 bases of the junction unmatched. Germline V CDR1 and CDR2: SNHLY, FYNNEI.

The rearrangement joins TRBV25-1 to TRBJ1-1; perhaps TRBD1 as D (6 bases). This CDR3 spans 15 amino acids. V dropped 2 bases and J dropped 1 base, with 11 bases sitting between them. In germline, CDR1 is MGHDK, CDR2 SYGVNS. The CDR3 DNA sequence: TGTGCCAGCAGTGAACCAGGGGCGCGGAACACTGAAGCTTTCTTT. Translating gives CASSEPGARNTEAFF.

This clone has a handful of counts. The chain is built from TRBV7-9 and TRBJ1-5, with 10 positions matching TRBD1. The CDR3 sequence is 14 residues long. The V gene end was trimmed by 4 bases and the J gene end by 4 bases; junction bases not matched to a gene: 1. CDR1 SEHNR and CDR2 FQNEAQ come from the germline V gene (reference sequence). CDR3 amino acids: CASSSGQGNQPQHF. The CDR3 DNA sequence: TGTGCCAGCAGCTCGGGACAGGGGAATCAGCCCCAGCATTTT.

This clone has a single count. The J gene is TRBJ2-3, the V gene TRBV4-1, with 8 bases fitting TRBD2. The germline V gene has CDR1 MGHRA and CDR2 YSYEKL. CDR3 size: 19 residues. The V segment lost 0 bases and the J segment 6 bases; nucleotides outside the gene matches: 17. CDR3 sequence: CASSQDRSGRGLGADTQYF. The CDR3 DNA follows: TGCGCCAGCAGCCAAGATAGGAGCGGGAGAGGCCTAGGGGCCGATACGCAGTATTTT.

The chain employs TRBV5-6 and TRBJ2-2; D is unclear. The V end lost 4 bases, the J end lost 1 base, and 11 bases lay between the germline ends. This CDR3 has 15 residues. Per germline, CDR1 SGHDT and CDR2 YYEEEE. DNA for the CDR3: TGTGCCAGCAGCCTTGAAGGGCTGAACACCGGGGAGCTGTTTTTT. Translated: CASSLEGLNTGELFF.

The CDR3 DNA sequence: TGTGCCAGCAGCCACGGGGGGGTCGACGGCTACGAGCAGTACTTC. Protein sequence: CASSHGGVDGYEQYF. V usage is TRBV11-1 and J usage is TRBJ2-7, with 8 bases lining up with TRBD2. Germline values: CDR1 SGHAT, CDR2 FQDESV (reference sequence). The CDR3 consists of 15 residues. J was trimmed by 3 bases and V by 5 bases; bases with no gene match: 9. Together with reference TRBV11-1 and TRBJ2-7, the CDR3 gives the full variable domain: EAEVAQSPRYKITEKSQAVAFWCDPISGHATLYWYRQILGQGPELLVQFQDESVVDDSQLPKDRFSAERLKGVDSTLKIQPAELGDSAMYLCASSHGGVDGYEQYFGPGTRLTVT.

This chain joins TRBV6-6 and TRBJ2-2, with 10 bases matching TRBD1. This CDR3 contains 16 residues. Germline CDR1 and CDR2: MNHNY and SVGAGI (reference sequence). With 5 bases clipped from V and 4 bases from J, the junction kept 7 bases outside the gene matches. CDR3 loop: CASSRQGARSTGELFF. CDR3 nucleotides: TGTGCCAGCAGTAGACAGGGGGCGCGGAGCACCGGGGAGCTGTTTTTT.

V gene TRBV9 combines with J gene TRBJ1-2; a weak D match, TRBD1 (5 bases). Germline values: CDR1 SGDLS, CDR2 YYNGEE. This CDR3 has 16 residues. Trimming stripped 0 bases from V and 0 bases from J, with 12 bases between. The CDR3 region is CASSVGAGPANYGYTF. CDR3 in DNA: TGTGCCAGCAGCGTAGGGGCAGGGCCAGCTAACTATGGCTACACCTTC. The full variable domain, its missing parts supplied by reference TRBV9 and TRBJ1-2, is DSGVTQTPKHLITATGQRVTLRCSPRSGDLSVYWYQQSLDQGLQFLIQYYNGEERAKGNILERFSAQQFPDLHSELNLSSLELGDSALYFCASSVGAGPANYGYTFGSGTRLTVV.

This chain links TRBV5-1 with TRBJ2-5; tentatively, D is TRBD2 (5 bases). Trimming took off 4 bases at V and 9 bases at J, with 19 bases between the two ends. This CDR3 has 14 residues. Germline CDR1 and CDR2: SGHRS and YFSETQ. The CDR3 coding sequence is TGCGCCAGCAGCCTTGCACCCCTAGAGGGATCCCAGTACTTC. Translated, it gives CASSLAPLEGSQYF. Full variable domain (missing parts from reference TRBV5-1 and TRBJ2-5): KAGVTQTPRYLIKTRGQQVTLSCSPISGHRSVSWYQQTPGQGLQFLFEYFSETQRNKGNFPGRFSGRQFSNSRSEMNVSTLELGDSALYLCASSLAPLEGSQYFGPGTRLLVL.

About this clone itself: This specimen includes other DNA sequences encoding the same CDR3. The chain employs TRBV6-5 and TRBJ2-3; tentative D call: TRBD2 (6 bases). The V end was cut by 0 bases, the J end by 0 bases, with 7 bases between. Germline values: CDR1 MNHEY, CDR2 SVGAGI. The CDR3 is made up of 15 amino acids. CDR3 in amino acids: CASSYSSGSTDTQYF. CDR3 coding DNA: TGTGCCAGCAGTTACTCTAGCGGTAGCACAGATACGCAGTATTTT.

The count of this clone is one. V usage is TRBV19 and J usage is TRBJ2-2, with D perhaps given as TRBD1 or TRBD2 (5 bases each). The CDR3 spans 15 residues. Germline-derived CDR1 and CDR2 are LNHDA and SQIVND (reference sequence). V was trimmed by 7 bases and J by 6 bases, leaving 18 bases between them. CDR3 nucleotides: TGTGCCAGTATGCGACGGGGCGTTTCGGCCGGGGAGCTGTTTTTT. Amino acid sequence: CASMRRGVSAGELFF.

The CDR3 loop is CASSQGQAVSSYNEQFF. The DNA for the CDR3 is TGCGCCAGCAGCCAAGGGCAAGCTGTAAGCTCCTACAATGAGCAGTTCTTC. The V gene is TRBV4-1, the J gene TRBJ2-1; D remains ambiguous. The germline V and J ends were trimmed by 1 base and 0 bases, with 13 bases remaining between them. The CDR3 is 17 residues long. The germline CDR1 and CDR2 sequences are MGHRA and YSYEKL.

In DNA form, the CDR3 reads TGCGCCAGCAGCTTGGCCGGGGCTATGAACACTGAAGCTTTCTTT. Amino acid sequence: CASSLAGAMNTEAFF. The chain links TRBV5-1 to TRBJ1-1; possible D gene TRBD1, 5 bases. This CDR3 spans 15 amino acids. V lost 0 bases to trimming and J lost 0 bases, with 9 bases between them. CDR1 and CDR2 (germline): SGHRS, YFSETQ.

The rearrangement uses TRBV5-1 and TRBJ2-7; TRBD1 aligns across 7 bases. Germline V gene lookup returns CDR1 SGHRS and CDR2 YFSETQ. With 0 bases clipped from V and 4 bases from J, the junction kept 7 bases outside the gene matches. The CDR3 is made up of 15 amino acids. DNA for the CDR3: TGCGCCAGCAGCTTGGGTTTTGACAGGGTGTACGAGCAGTACTTC. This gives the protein CASSLGFDRVYEQYF.

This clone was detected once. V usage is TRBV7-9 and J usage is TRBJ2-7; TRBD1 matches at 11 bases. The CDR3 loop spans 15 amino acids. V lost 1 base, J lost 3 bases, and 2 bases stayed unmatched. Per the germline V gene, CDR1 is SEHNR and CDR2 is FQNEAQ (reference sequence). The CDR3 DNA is TGTGCCAGCAGCTTAGGGACAGGGGGCCTCTACGAGCAGTACTTC. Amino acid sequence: CASSLGTGGLYEQYF.

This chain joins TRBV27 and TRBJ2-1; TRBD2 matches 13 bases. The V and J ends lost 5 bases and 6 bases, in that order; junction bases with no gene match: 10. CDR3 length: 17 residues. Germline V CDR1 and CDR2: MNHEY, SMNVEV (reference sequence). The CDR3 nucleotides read TGTGCCAGCAGTCCCAAACCGGGACTAGCGGGAATCAATGAGCAGTTCTTC. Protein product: CASSPKPGLAGINEQFF.

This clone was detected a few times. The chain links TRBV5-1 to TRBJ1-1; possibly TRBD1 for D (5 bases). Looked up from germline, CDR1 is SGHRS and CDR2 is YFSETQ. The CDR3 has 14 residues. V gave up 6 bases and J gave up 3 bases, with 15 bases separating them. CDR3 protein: CASNRGDLDTEAFF. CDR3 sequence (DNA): TGCGCCAGCAACCGAGGGGACCTGGACACTGAAGCTTTCTTT.

The CDR3 bases are TGTGCCAGCAGTTTCTCCGCGCCTCAACCGTGGGAGACCCAGTACTTC. Translating gives CASSFSAPQPWETQYF. The rearrangement links TRBV27 to TRBJ2-5; D call uncertain. V was clipped by 3 bases and J by 5 bases, with 19 bases between them. The CDR3 totals 16 residues. Germline CDR1 is MNHEY and CDR2 is SMNVEV (reference sequence).

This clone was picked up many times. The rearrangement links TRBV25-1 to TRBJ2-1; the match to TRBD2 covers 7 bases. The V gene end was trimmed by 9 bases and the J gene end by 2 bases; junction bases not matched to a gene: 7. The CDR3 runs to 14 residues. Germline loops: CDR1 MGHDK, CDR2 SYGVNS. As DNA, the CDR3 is TGTGCCAGTGGGGAGGGATGGGCCTACAATGAGCAGTTCTTC. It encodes CASGEGWAYNEQFF.